The 32 T cell receptor beta chains reported below all come from one sample, sequenced in a study of cytomegalovirus exposure and HLA in healthy donors. The PCR contained 60 Vbeta and 13 Jbeta primers. Profiling relied on immunoSEQ multiplex PCR, and the TCRdb table lists in-frame clones only, not all of them. The specimen's table records about 90,000 clones. Sequenced sample: PBMCs. Every receptor here comes from a woman in her 30s in good health and CMV-seronegative.

The chain couples TRBV4-2 to TRBJ2-3, with 12 bases aligning to TRBD2. This CDR3 is 19 amino acids long. Germline CDR1 is LGHNA and CDR2 is YNFKEQ. The V segment lost 3 bases and the J segment 3 bases; nucleotides outside the gene matches: 13. The CDR3 DNA reads TGTGCCAGCAGCCATCAACCGGCTAGCGGGGGGGCTGGGACAGATACGCAGTATTTT. This codes for CASSHQPASGGAGTDTQYF.

The rearrangement joins TRBV7-7 to TRBJ2-5; 14 bases line up with TRBD2. V lost 4 bases and J lost 4; bases outside the gene matches: 14. Germline loops: CDR1 SSHAT, CDR2 FNYEAQ (reference sequence). This CDR3 spans 19 amino acids. This CDR3 is CASSSGLAGALSQGETQYF. As DNA, the CDR3 is TGTGCCAGCAGCTCGGGACTAGCGGGAGCCTTGAGCCAGGGAGAGACCCAGTACTTC.

The V gene is TRBV6-5, the J gene TRBJ2-7; D unresolved. Germline-derived CDR1 and CDR2 are MNHEY and SVGAGI. Trimming cost V 0 bases and J 3 bases, with 6 bases left between them. There are 13 residues in the CDR3. CDR3 sequence (DNA): TGTGCCAGCAGTTACTCGTTGTACTACGAGCAGTACTTC. As protein: CASSYSLYYEQYF.

The V gene is TRBV9, the J gene TRBJ2-3, with TRBD2 matching 9 bases. CDR1 SGDLS and CDR2 YYNGEE come from the germline V gene. The trim removed 1 base at V and 0 bases at J, leaving 6 bases unmatched. This CDR3 region has 17 residues. The CDR3 reads CASSVWASGDSTDTQYF. DNA for the CDR3: TGTGCCAGCAGCGTATGGGCTAGCGGGGATAGCACAGATACGCAGTATTTT.

The rearrangement uses TRBV5-6 and TRBJ1-2; 7 nucleotides align to TRBD1. This CDR3 is built from 12 residues. V was pared by 3 bases and J by 8 bases, with 4 bases of the junction left unmatched. Germline V gene sequence: CDR1 SGHDT, CDR2 YYEEEE. CDR3 sequence reads: CASSYQGDGYTF. Here the CDR3 DNA reads TGTGCCAGCAGCTACCAGGGGGACGGCTACACCTTC.

This chain joins TRBV19 and TRBJ1-5, with 7 bases fitting TRBD1. The CDR3 has 19 amino acids. After removal of 1 base from V and 0 bases from J, the junction contained 12 bases not matched to a gene. CDR1 and CDR2 (germline): LNHDA, SQIVND (reference sequence). The CDR3 DNA reads TGTGCCAGTAGTATAGCAGACAGGGAAGTGTCGAGTAGCAATCAGCCCCAGCATTTT. Protein: CASSIADREVSSSNQPQHF.

The genes are TRBV11-3 and TRBJ1-1; 7 bases match TRBD1. Per the germline V gene, CDR1 is SGHNT and CDR2 is YENEEA. V lost 5 bases to trimming and J lost 1 base; unmatched junction nucleotides: 1. The CDR3 contains 13 residues. The CDR3 reads CASSRTGNTEAFF. The CDR3 DNA sequence: TGTGCCAGCAGCCGGACAGGGAACACTGAAGCTTTCTTT.

The chain has TRBV15 and TRBJ2-2; 7 nucleotides match TRBD1. J lost 5 bases, V lost 1 base, and 10 bases had no gene match. The length of the CDR3 is 17 residues. CDR1 is LNHNV and CDR2 is YYDKDF in the germline V gene (reference sequence). In DNA, the CDR3 is TGTGCCACCAGCAGAGGAGCAGGGGGAGTAGGGACCGGGGAGCTGTTTTTT. As protein: CATSRGAGGVGTGELFF.

The chain links TRBV9 to TRBJ2-7, with 7 bases aligning to TRBD2. Per the germline V gene, CDR1 is SGDLS and CDR2 is YYNGEE. The CDR3 totals 15 residues. The J segment lost 3 bases and the V segment lost 0 bases, leaving 6 bases of the junction unmatched. The CDR3 DNA reads TGTGCCAGCAGCGTAGGCCCAGCGGGGAACTACGAGCAGTACTTC. This encodes CASSVGPAGNYEQYF.

The rearrangement uses TRBV5-1 and TRBJ2-1; 14 positions agree with TRBD2. Germline CDR1 SGHRS, CDR2 YFSETQ. V lost 5 bases and J lost 5; bases outside the gene matches: 9. This CDR3 is 17 amino acids long. CDR3 nucleotide sequence: TGCGCCAGCAGTACGGGACTAGCGGGAGAAAGTAACAATGAGCAGTTCTTC. Its translation is CASSTGLAGESNNEQFF.

This chain connects TRBV10-1 to TRBJ2-2; D is perhaps TRBD2 (6 bases). CDR1 is WNHNN, CDR2 SYGVQD, per germline (reference sequence). The CDR3 totals 15 residues. The V and J ends lost 5 bases and 4 bases respectively, with 14 bases between them. In nucleotides, the CDR3 is TGCGCCAGCAGTTCTAGCGTTGGTACCACCGGGGAGCTGTTTTTT. Its protein product is CASSSSVGTTGELFF.

The V and J genes are TRBV28 and TRBJ2-7; TRBD2 matches at 10 bases. The germline CDR1 and CDR2 sequences are MDHEN and SYDVKM. This CDR3 has 15 amino acids. Trimming removed 3 bases from V and 6 bases from J; junction bases left unmatched: 8. CDR3 region: CASSLPSGSSGEQYF. The CDR3 nucleotides read TGTGCCAGCAGTTTGCCTAGCGGGAGCTCTGGCGAGCAGTACTTC.

The chain couples TRBV27 to TRBJ2-7, with a tentative D call TRBD2 (6 bases). Looked up from germline, CDR1 is MNHEY and CDR2 is SMNVEV (reference sequence). The V and J ends lost 10 bases and 0 bases respectively, with 16 bases between them. The CDR3 is 14 amino acids. This CDR3 reads CATGRMESSYEQYF. The CDR3 nucleotides read TGTGCCACCGGGAGAATGGAGAGCTCCTACGAGCAGTACTTC.

The J gene is TRBJ2-3, the V gene TRBV5-5; 7 positions agree with TRBD2. The J segment lost 7 bases and the V segment lost 4 bases, leaving 15 bases of the junction unmatched. CDR1 and CDR2 from the germline V gene are SGHKS and YYEKEE (reference sequence). The CDR3 is made up of 16 amino acids. CDR3 amino acids: CASSPLMGGSWYTQYF. For the CDR3, the DNA is TGTGCCAGCAGCCCTCTCATGGGCGGGAGTTGGTATACGCAGTATTTT.

The chain is built from TRBV6-5 and TRBJ2-1, with D possibly matching TRBD2 (5 bases). The ends were cut back, 4 bases at V and 1 base at J, with 11 bases in the middle. Per the germline V gene, CDR1 is MNHEY and CDR2 is SVGAGI. The CDR3 contains 15 residues. CDR3 loop: CASSFEGASYNEQFF. The CDR3 region has the DNA TGTGCCAGCAGTTTTGAGGGAGCATCCTACAATGAGCAGTTCTTC.

The chain employs TRBV2 and TRBJ2-7, with 12 positions matching TRBD1. The ends lost 7 bases at V and 3 bases at J; junction bases unmatched: 4. Germline CDR1 is SNHLY and CDR2 is FYNNEI. The CDR3 contains 14 residues. The DNA of the CDR3 is TGTGCCAGCAAGGGGACAGGGGGCGGCTACGAGCAGTACTTC. This translates into CASKGTGGGYEQYF.

The chain uses TRBV4-1 and TRBJ2-7; possible D gene TRBD2, 6 bases. Germline values: CDR1 MGHRA, CDR2 YSYEKL. This CDR3 contains 13 residues. V dropped 1 base and J dropped 3 bases, with 7 bases sitting between them. The CDR3 DNA reads TGCGCCAGCAGCCAAGTGGGGGGCTACGAGCAGTACTTC. The encoded protein is CASSQVGGYEQYF.

The V and J genes are TRBV19 and TRBJ1-2, with 7 bases matching TRBD1. Germline CDR1 is LNHDA and CDR2 is SQIVND (reference sequence). The CDR3 extends over 15 amino acids. The J segment lost 7 bases and the V segment lost 5 bases, leaving 13 bases of the junction unmatched. This CDR3 is CASSVEQGSFGGYTF. In nucleotides, the CDR3 is TGTGCCAGTAGTGTGGAACAGGGGTCCTTTGGTGGCTACACCTTC.

This chain joins TRBV13 and TRBJ2-1, with D perhaps TRBD1 (5 bases). The V gene's germline CDR1 is PRHDT and CDR2 FYEKMQ (reference sequence). V was cut by 5 bases and J by 4 bases, with 18 bases left in between. The CDR3 totals 16 residues. The CDR3 region is CASSLLTGKTYNEQFF. The CDR3, as DNA: TGTGCCAGCAGCCTTCTAACAGGAAAAACTTACAATGAGCAGTTCTTC.

The rearrangement joins TRBV2 to TRBJ2-3; D not certain. The germline V gene encodes CDR1 SNHLY and CDR2 FYNNEI. Trimming left V 7 bases short and J 2 bases short, with 19 bases between. The CDR3 spans 16 residues. DNA for the CDR3: TGTGCCAGCACCGGAGCCCGACTTAAACCCACAGATACGCAGTATTTT. As protein: CASTGARLKPTDTQYF.

The rearrangement links TRBV19 to TRBJ1-2; 10 positions match TRBD1. Germline V gene lookup returns CDR1 LNHDA and CDR2 SQIVND (reference sequence). J lost 6 bases, V lost 4 bases, and 5 bases had no gene match. This CDR3 is 14 amino acids long. CDR3 residues: CASSTTGTGDGYTF. CDR3 nucleotides: TGTGCCAGTAGTACAACCGGGACAGGGGATGGCTACACCTTC.

The CDR3 DNA follows: TGTGCCAGCAGCTTGGGACAGGAGAGCACAGATACGCAGTATTTT. It encodes CASSLGQESTDTQYF. This chain connects TRBV5-8 to TRBJ2-3; the D gene is possibly TRBD1 (6 bases). V gave up 0 bases and J gave up 0 bases, with 8 bases separating them. Germline V gene sequence: CDR1 SGHTS, CDR2 YDEGEE. The CDR3 is made up of 15 amino acids.

The chain carries TRBV25-1 and TRBJ2-3, with TRBD2 matching over 10 bases. V shed 5 bases, J shed 4 bases, and the junction held 6 bases outside the gene matches. The V gene's germline CDR1 is MGHDK and CDR2 SYGVNS. There are 15 residues in the CDR3. This chain's CDR3 is CASSHPSGSPDTQYF. The CDR3 DNA follows: TGTGCCAGCAGTCACCCTAGCGGGAGCCCAGATACGCAGTATTTT.

J is TRBJ2-6 and V is TRBV7-3; D might be TRBD1 (9 bases). Germline V lookup: CDR1 SGHTA, CDR2 FQGTGA. Trimming removed 9 bases at V and 0 bases at J, with 21 bases between. The CDR3 runs to 18 residues. The CDR3 sequence is CASRFSGTGSSGANVLTF. The CDR3 DNA follows: TGTGCCAGTAGATTTAGCGGGACAGGGAGCTCTGGGGCCAACGTCCTGACTTTC.

The chain joins TRBV28 to TRBJ1-1; the D is unclear. V gave up 7 bases and J gave up 3 bases, with 12 bases separating them. This CDR3 has 13 residues. CDR1 is MDHEN, CDR2 SYDVKM, per germline. This CDR3 reads CASTEQPDTEAFF. The CDR3 DNA sequence: TGTGCCAGCACGGAACAGCCAGACACTGAAGCTTTCTTT.

The V gene is TRBV7-2, the J gene TRBJ1-5; no clear D. CDR3 size: 15 residues. V was clipped by 5 bases and J by 3 bases, with 14 bases between them. Germline lookup yields CDR1 SGHTA and CDR2 FQGNSA. The CDR3, as DNA: TGTGCCAGCAGCCAAGTTGTGGGCAACAATCAGCCCCAGCATTTT. Amino acids: CASSQVVGNNQPQHF.

J is TRBJ2-3 and V is TRBV5-4; 10 bases are a match to TRBD2. V was clipped by 4 bases and J by 4 bases; unmatched bases: 9. Germline values: CDR1 SGHNT, CDR2 YYREEE (reference sequence). This CDR3 has 16 residues. This CDR3 reads CASSTPSGGASDTQYF. CDR3 coding DNA: TGTGCCAGCAGCACCCCGAGCGGGGGGGCCTCAGATACGCAGTATTTT.

The V gene is TRBV5-1, the J gene TRBJ1-4; D not resolved. The CDR3 consists of 15 residues. V lost 1 base and J 4 bases, leaving 11 bases between the germline ends. The germline CDR1 and CDR2 sequences are SGHRS and YFSETQ. CDR3 residues: CASSLTSLFNEKLFF. DNA for the CDR3: TGCGCCAGCAGCTTGACGAGTCTCTTTAATGAAAAACTGTTTTTT. Based on the CDR3 plus reference TRBV5-1 and TRBJ1-4, the full variable domain is KAGVTQTPRYLIKTRGQQVTLSCSPISGHRSVSWYQQTPGQGLQFLFEYFSETQRNKGNFPGRFSGRQFSNSRSEMNVSTLELGDSALYLCASSLTSLFNEKLFFGSGTQLSVL.

V gene TRBV19 combines with J gene TRBJ1-6, with 8 bases that match TRBD1. The length of the CDR3 is 14 residues. Germline CDR1 reads LNHDA; CDR2 reads SQIVND (reference sequence). Trimming cost V 5 bases and J 10 bases; bases outside gene matches: 7. This CDR3 reads CASSPRTGRSPLHF. The CDR3 DNA reads as TGTGCCAGTAGTCCTCGGACAGGGCGGTCACCCCTCCACTTT.

The V and J genes are TRBV19 and TRBJ1-5; 9 bases fit TRBD1. Germline trimming cut 0 bases from V and 4 bases from J; bases unmatched to any gene: 4. This CDR3 contains 16 residues. The germline CDR1 and CDR2 sequences are LNHDA and SQIVND (reference sequence). CDR3 protein: CASSIDPGTGNQPQHF. The CDR3 nucleotides read TGTGCCAGTAGTATAGACCCAGGGACAGGGAATCAGCCCCAGCATTTT.

This rearrangement joins TRBV7-2 to TRBJ2-7; 8 bases align to TRBD2. This CDR3 contains 16 residues. The J segment lost 2 bases and the V segment lost 4 bases, leaving 10 bases of the junction unmatched. Germline-derived CDR1 and CDR2 are SGHTA and FQGNSA. As DNA, the CDR3 is TGTGCCAGCAGCTCCCCCAGCGGGGGCCACCCCTACGAGCAGTACTTC. It translates to CASSSPSGGHPYEQYF.

This sequence joins TRBV2 and TRBJ2-3; possible D gene TRBD1, 7 bases. The CDR3 covers 14 residues. With 5 bases removed from V and 6 bases from J, the gap between germline ends came to 15 bases. Per germline, CDR1 SNHLY and CDR2 FYNNEI. In DNA form, the CDR3 reads TGTGCCAGCAGTCCGGACAGGAGCGGGGATACGCAGTATTTT. Translated, it gives CASSPDRSGDTQYF.